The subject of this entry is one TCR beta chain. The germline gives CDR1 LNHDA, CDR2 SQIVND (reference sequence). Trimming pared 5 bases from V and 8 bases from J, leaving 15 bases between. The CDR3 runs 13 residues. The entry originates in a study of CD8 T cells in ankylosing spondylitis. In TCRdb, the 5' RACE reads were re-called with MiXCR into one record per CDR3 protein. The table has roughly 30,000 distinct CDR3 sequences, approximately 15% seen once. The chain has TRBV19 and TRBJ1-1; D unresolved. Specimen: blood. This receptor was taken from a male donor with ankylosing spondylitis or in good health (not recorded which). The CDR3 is CASSSQRTEEAFF. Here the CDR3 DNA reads TGTGCCAGTAGTTCCCAACGGACGGAGGAAGCTTTCTTT.